In its sample, the clone carrying this TCR beta chain was seen many times. This sample was taken from a study of regulatory T cells in long-lasting Graves disease. V lost 6 bases and J 2 bases, leaving 11 bases between the germline ends. The CDR3 sequence is 14 residues long. The time point here: persistent/refractory GD, antithyroid drugs over 5 years with positive TRAb. Construction of the TCR library relied on RNA isolated from PBMCs. Patients came from an endocrinology department in Xi'an, China. Construction of the TCR beta libraries employed iRepertoire HTBI primers in conjunction with Arm-PCR of CDR3 regions. One entry per CDR3 protein, called by TCRdb with MiXCR from the multiplex PCR reads. The table shows about 430,000 distinct CDR3 sequences, with around 20% occurring only once.

The TCR was taken from a female donor with Graves disease. Sequencing was performed on peripheral blood mononuclear cells (PBMCs), taken when the disease was refractory, from a patient treated with antithyroid drugs. This sequence joins TRBV12-3 or TRBV12-4 and TRBJ1-5; possibly TRBD1 for D (6 bases). CDR3 loop: CASRQGFGNQPQHF. In DNA, the CDR3 is TGTGCCAGCAGACAGGGTTTCGGCAATCAGCCCCAGCATTTT.